This TCR beta chain was documented in a study of cytomegalovirus exposure and HLA in healthy donors. Study conclusions and caveats: Sequencing depth across donors, presence/absence analyses assumed, was roughly uniform. Researchers catalogued some 160 TCR beta chains as cytomegalovirus-associated. Sequence variants that were highly shared formed a cluster that was likely a sequencing artifact. A later analysis linked a missense DCLRE1C variant to TCR beta V- and J-gene trimming.

V was clipped by 5 bases and J by 5 bases; unmatched bases: 11. The V gene's germline CDR1 is SGHVS and CDR2 FNYEAQ. The CDR3 runs to 15 residues. Both 60 Vbeta primers and 13 Jbeta primers went into the PCR. Profiled with immunoSEQ multiplex PCR; TCRdb holds only in-frame clones, not every one. The sample shows 55,000 to 85,000 clones, 55% to 80% of them seen only once. With respect to this clone: Its antigen remains unidentified.

The chain combines TRBV7-6 with TRBJ2-7; 8 bases align to TRBD1. Sequencing was performed on PBMCs. This TCR was recovered from a woman in her fifties or sixties in good health and CMV-seronegative. The CDR3 bases are TGTGCCAGCAGCCCACACCGGGACAGGAACGACGAGCAGTACTTC. This encodes CASSPHRDRNDEQYF.